The 29 T cell receptor beta chains given below trace back to one sample, sequenced in a study of T cell responses to AZD1222 COVID-19 vaccine. Measured with immunoSEQ multiplex PCR; TCRdb has only the in-frame clones, and not every one. The table lists 150,000 or so clones, around nine tenths of them singletons. The source was peripheral blood, collected on day 0 of AZD1222 vaccination. Receptor source: an adult in good health.

This sequence joins TRBV5-1 and TRBJ2-1; 10 bases are shared with TRBD2. The germline V gene encodes CDR1 SGHRS and CDR2 YFSETQ. The CDR3 extends over 15 amino acids. V lost 1 base, J lost 4 bases, and 2 bases stayed unmatched. The CDR3 coding sequence is TGCGCCAGCAGCTTGATAGCGGGGGGTTACAATGAGCAGTTCTTC. This gives the protein CASSLIAGGYNEQFF.

The V gene is TRBV19, the J gene TRBJ2-2, with a tentative D call TRBD2 (5 bases). V dropped 9 bases and J dropped 4 bases, with 15 bases sitting between them. Germline CDR1 is LNHDA and CDR2 is SQIVND (reference sequence). CDR3 length: 14 amino acids. The CDR3 reads CASQWILATGELFF. As DNA, the CDR3 is TGTGCCAGCCAATGGATCCTAGCCACCGGGGAGCTGTTTTTT.

The CDR3 sequence: CASSFSTGPRSGYTF. The CDR3 DNA is TGTGCCAGCAGTTTTTCGACAGGGCCCCGCTCTGGCTACACCTTC. J is TRBJ1-2 and V is TRBV28, with 7 bases fitting TRBD1. The CDR3 runs to 15 residues. The germline V gene encodes CDR1 MDHEN and CDR2 SYDVKM. V dropped 3 bases and J dropped 7; count of bases not matched to a gene: 11.

The CDR3 bases are TGTGCCAGCAGCCCTAGCGGGGGCACAGATACGCAGTATTTT. Translating gives CASSPSGGTDTQYF. V usage is TRBV7-9 and J usage is TRBJ2-3; TRBD2 agrees at 9 bases. Losses at the gene ends were 5 bases for V and 1 base for J; bases not matched to a gene: 1. The CDR3 covers 14 residues. Germline V gene lookup returns CDR1 SEHNR and CDR2 FQNEAQ (reference sequence).

The chain carries TRBV28 and TRBJ2-1; possibly TRBD1 or TRBD2 for D (5 bases each). The CDR3 consists of 14 residues. Germline CDR1 reads MDHEN; CDR2 reads SYDVKM. V lost 3 bases and J lost 5, with 11 bases in between. The CDR3 nucleotides read TGTGCCAGCAGTTTGGGGGACCGGCACAATGAGCAGTTCTTC. It specifies CASSLGDRHNEQFF.

The gene calls are TRBV5-1 and TRBJ1-6; TRBD1 is a possible D gene (6 bases). Germline assignment: CDR1 SGHRS and CDR2 YFSETQ. V lost 5 bases, J lost 6 bases, and 12 bases lay in between. The CDR3 length is 14 residues. In DNA, the CDR3 is TGCGCCAGCAGACCACAGGGAGTTAATTCACCCCTCCACTTT. It codes for CASRPQGVNSPLHF.

The chain couples TRBV5-1 to TRBJ2-2, with a possible D match to TRBD1 (6 bases). V lost 0 bases to trimming and J lost 6 bases, with 9 bases between them. Germline CDR1 is SGHRS and CDR2 is YFSETQ. This CDR3 spans 14 amino acids. The CDR3 region is CASSLEAGAGELFF. The CDR3 DNA is TGCGCCAGCAGCTTGGAGGCAGGGGCCGGGGAGCTGTTTTTT.

The chain's CDR3 is CASSQVGSGLNTEAFF. Written as DNA, the CDR3 is TGCGCCAGCAGCCAAGTTGGATCGGGATTAAACACTGAAGCTTTCTTT. The chain joins TRBV4-1 to TRBJ1-1, with D unclear. Germline values: CDR1 MGHRA, CDR2 YSYEKL. The length of the CDR3 is 16 residues. Trimming took off 1 base at V and 2 bases at J, with 14 bases between the two ends.

This chain connects TRBV11-2 to TRBJ1-1; tentative D call: TRBD1 (5 bases). This CDR3 is built from 15 residues. V gave up 4 bases and J gave up 3 bases, with 15 bases separating them. Germline-derived CDR1 and CDR2 are SGHAT and FQNNGV. CDR3 sequence (DNA): TGTGCCAGCAGCTCTCGCAGGGAGGGATACACTGAAGCTTTCTTT. The encoded protein is CASSSRREGYTEAFF.

Only a few counts were recorded for this clone. The gene calls are TRBV14 and TRBJ2-3; D is unclear. The CDR3 sequence is 12 residues long. The V end was cut by 3 bases, the J end by 8 bases, with 9 bases between. Germline assignment: CDR1 SGHDN and CDR2 FVKESK. Here the CDR3 DNA reads TGTGCCAGCAGCCAGGGCGTCAGTACGCAGTATTTT. This codes for CASSQGVSTQYF. Full variable domain (rest looked up from reference TRBV14 and TRBJ2-3): EAGVTQFPSHSVIEKGQTVTLRCDPISGHDNLYWYRRVMGKEIKFLLHFVKESKQDESGMPNNRFLAERTGGTYSTLKVQPAELEDSGVYFCASSQGVSTQYFGPGTRLTVL.

The J gene is TRBJ2-7, the V gene TRBV6-6; D is possibly TRBD1 (9 bases). The CDR3 totals 15 residues. Per germline, CDR1 MNHNY and CDR2 SVGAGI (reference sequence). With 4 bases removed from V and 7 bases from J, the gap between germline ends came to 20 bases. Here the CDR3 reads CASSSLTGGGGEQYF. The CDR3 DNA reads as TGTGCCAGCAGTTCCCTTACAGGGGGCGGGGGGGAGCAGTACTTC.

This chain links TRBV6-5 with TRBJ1-5; D is possibly TRBD1 (5 bases). This CDR3 has 13 residues. Germline CDR1 reads MNHEY; CDR2 reads SVGAGI. Trimming removed 8 bases from V and 5 bases from J, with 13 bases in between. CDR3 bases: TGTGCCAGCGGGTGGGACCGGGATCAGCCCCAGCATTTT. Translated, it gives CASGWDRDQPQHF.

This chain connects TRBV5-1 to TRBJ2-5; TRBD1 matches 8 bases. This CDR3 has 14 amino acids. Germline CDR1 SGHRS, CDR2 YFSETQ. V dropped 3 bases and J dropped 5; count of bases not matched to a gene: 6. The CDR3 is CASSSQGAKETQYF. The DNA for the CDR3 is TGCGCCAGCAGCTCCCAGGGGGCTAAGGAGACCCAGTACTTC. Drawing the rest from reference TRBV5-1 and TRBJ2-5, the complete variable domain is KAGVTQTPRYLIKTRGQQVTLSCSPISGHRSVSWYQQTPGQGLQFLFEYFSETQRNKGNFPGRFSGRQFSNSRSEMNVSTLELGDSALYLCASSSQGAKETQYFGPGTRLLVL.

The rearrangement links TRBV28 to TRBJ1-1, with a possible D match to TRBD1 (5 bases). The CDR3 has 13 residues. CDR1 is MDHEN, CDR2 SYDVKM, per germline. V lost 8 bases and J lost 1, with 11 bases in between. The CDR3 DNA is TGTGCCAGCGGAGGGGCCCCGAACACTGAAGCTTTCTTT. As protein: CASGGAPNTEAFF.

The V gene is TRBV6-5, the J gene TRBJ2-2; the D is unclear. The CDR3 is 16 amino acids. Germline assignment: CDR1 MNHEY and CDR2 SVGAGI. Trimming pared 0 bases from V and 3 bases from J, leaving 11 bases between. CDR3 bases: TGTGCCAGCAGTTACTCGAAAGCAAAGGACACCGGGGAGCTGTTTTTT. Protein: CASSYSKAKDTGELFF.

The chain carries TRBV7-2 and TRBJ1-5; D gene uncertain. V was cut by 1 base and J by 12 bases, with 10 bases left in between. The length of the CDR3 is 12 residues. Per germline, CDR1 SGHTA and CDR2 FQGNSA. The CDR3: CASSLVQNLQHF. CDR3 in DNA: TGTGCCAGCAGCTTAGTACAGAATCTCCAGCATTTT.

CDR3 sequence reads: CSARWGQPQHF. The CDR3 bases are TGCAGTGCTAGATGGGGTCAGCCCCAGCATTTT. This chain joins TRBV20-1 and TRBJ1-5; D is uncertain. Deletions cut 2 bases from V and 6 bases from J, with 5 bases between. The CDR3 sequence is 11 residues long. Germline V CDR1 and CDR2: DFQATT, SNEGSKA (reference sequence).

The chain is built from TRBV4-2 and TRBJ2-7; possibly TRBD1 for D (5 bases). V was pared by 0 bases and J by 6 bases, with 15 bases between. Germline CDR1 LGHNA, CDR2 YNFKEQ. This CDR3 is 15 amino acids long. For the CDR3, the DNA is TGTGCCAGCAGCCAAGATTACAGGACAACCCTCGAGCAGTACTTC. This sequence encodes CASSQDYRTTLEQYF.

The chain carries TRBV18 and TRBJ1-2, with TRBD1 as a possible D gene (5 bases). This CDR3 is 14 amino acids long. Germline V gives CDR1 KGHSH, CDR2 LQKENI. Trimming took off 0 bases at V and 1 base at J, with 6 bases between the two ends. The CDR3 loop reads CASSPPQGNYGYTF. The CDR3 DNA sequence: TGTGCCAGCTCACCACCGCAGGGTAACTATGGCTACACCTTC. The entire variable domain, with the rest obtained from reference TRBV18 and TRBJ1-2, is as follows: NAGVMQNPRHLVRRRGQEARLRCSPMKGHSHVYWYRQLPEEGLKFMVYLQKENIIDESGMPKERFSAEFPKEGPSILRIQQVVRGDSAAYFCASSPPQGNYGYTFGSGTRLTVV.

This sequence joins TRBV2 and TRBJ1-6; D may be TRBD1 (6 bases). The ends were cut back, 4 bases at V and 7 bases at J, with 14 bases in the middle. Per germline, CDR1 SNHLY and CDR2 FYNNEI. There are 15 residues in the CDR3. CDR3 sequence (DNA): TGTGCCAGCAGTGGCGTAGCAGGGGTGAATTCACCCCTCCACTTT. Translated, it gives CASSGVAGVNSPLHF.

Only one count was recorded for this clone. This sequence joins TRBV21-1 and TRBJ2-5; the tabulated D call, TRBD1, remains unverified against the DNA. TRBV21-1 is a documented pseudogene. The CDR3 has 13 residues. CDR3 nucleotides: TGTGCCAGCAACCGGGACAGCCAAGAGACCCAGTACTTC. This translates into CASNRDSQETQYF.

The chain combines TRBV20-1 with TRBJ2-2, with 10 positions matching TRBD1. Germline values: CDR1 DFQATT, CDR2 SNEGSKA (reference sequence). The V gene end was trimmed by 4 bases and the J gene end by 3 bases; junction bases not matched to a gene: 2. The CDR3 spans 14 residues. The CDR3 loop reads CSATDRGHTGELFF. Here the CDR3 DNA reads TGCAGTGCTACTGACAGGGGGCACACCGGGGAGCTGTTTTTT.

This chain uses TRBV2 with TRBJ1-5, with a possible D match to TRBD1 (6 bases). Trimming left V 3 bases short and J 9 bases short, with 15 bases between. Germline CDR1 and CDR2: SNHLY and FYNNEI. This CDR3 spans 14 amino acids. CDR3: CASSEMQGSGPQHF. CDR3 in DNA: TGTGCCAGCAGTGAGATGCAGGGGTCCGGGCCCCAGCATTTT. Based on the CDR3 plus reference TRBV2 and TRBJ1-5, the full variable domain is EPEVTQTPSHQVTQMGQEVILRCVPISNHLYFYWYRQILGQKVEFLVSFYNNEISEKSEIFDDQFSVERPDGSNFTLKIRSTKLEDSAMYFCASSEMQGSGPQHFGDGTRLSIL.

The chain employs TRBV10-3 and TRBJ2-7; 9 bases match TRBD1. Trimming cost V 10 bases and J 3 bases; bases outside gene matches: 10. CDR3 length: 14 residues. CDR1 is ENHRY, CDR2 SYGVKD, per germline. CDR3 loop: CATSVGTGSYEQYF. The CDR3 nucleotides read TGTGCCACCAGCGTAGGGACAGGGAGCTACGAGCAGTACTTC.

This clone has just a few counts. V gene TRBV4-1 combines with J gene TRBJ2-7; 7 bases are shared with TRBD2. Per germline, CDR1 MGHRA and CDR2 YSYEKL. The CDR3 runs 15 residues. The ends lost 0 bases at V and 3 bases at J; junction bases unmatched: 5. The CDR3 reads CASSQDPGGFYEQYF. Here the CDR3 DNA reads TGCGCCAGCAGCCAAGATCCGGGGGGATTCTACGAGCAGTACTTC.

The chain uses TRBV7-9 and TRBJ1-4; D ambiguous. Trimming removed 2 bases at V and 0 bases at J, with 10 bases between. This CDR3 contains 16 residues. Germline V CDR1 and CDR2: SEHNR, FQNEAQ (reference sequence). The CDR3 region is CASSLSNIATNEKLFF. The CDR3 DNA sequence: TGTGCCAGCAGCTTAAGCAACATTGCAACTAATGAAAAACTGTTTTTT.

The genes are TRBV5-1 and TRBJ1-1; D may be TRBD1 (6 bases). Germline loops: CDR1 SGHRS, CDR2 YFSETQ. V lost 0 bases and J 0 bases, leaving 9 bases between the germline ends. The CDR3 extends over 15 amino acids. Here the CDR3 DNA reads TGCGCCAGCAGCTTGGATGGGGGCCTGAACACTGAAGCTTTCTTT. This encodes CASSLDGGLNTEAFF.

This chain joins TRBV6-5 and TRBJ2-3; TRBD2 agrees at 8 bases. The CDR3 loop spans 15 amino acids. Unmatched junction bases numbered 4, after V lost 4 bases and J lost 1 base. The germline CDR1 and CDR2 sequences are MNHEY and SVGAGI. CDR3 protein: CASSSSGSGTDTQYF. The DNA for the CDR3 is TGTGCCAGCAGTTCGAGCGGGAGCGGCACAGATACGCAGTATTTT.

As DNA, the CDR3 is TGTGCCAGCAGCTTGGTGGGCGGCGAGCAGTACTTC. Translated: CASSLVGGEQYF. The genes are TRBV5-6 and TRBJ2-7; D is ambiguous. The CDR3 runs 12 residues. CDR1 is SGHDT, CDR2 YYEEEE, per germline. Trimming cost V 0 bases and J 6 bases, with 7 bases left between them.